This TCR beta chain was captured by sequencing in a study of blood T cell repertoires in COVID-19. Overall study: COVID-19 samples from acute and convalescent phases originated in the United States, Italy and Spain. From T cells, B-cell-depleted T cells, or PBMCs came the material, which was cDNA or gDNA.

Authors' data handling: Counts of nucleated cells, estimated from reference gene primer amplification, were obtained. Profiling relied on immunoSEQ multiplex PCR, and the TCRdb table lists in-frame clones only, not all of them. The V and J calls and the clone size are those of that table, but D and trimming were determined from the DNA. The sample has about 130,000 clones; around 80% are singletons. V gave up 4 bases and J gave up 6 bases; unmatched junction bases: 12. In germline, CDR1 is SGHAT, CDR2 FQNNGV. This CDR3 spans 16 amino acids. The V gene is TRBV11-2, the J gene TRBJ2-3; 8 bases align to TRBD1. The TCR comes from a woman in her 50s with acute or convalescent COVID-19. The sequencing sample was made of peripheral blood. CDR3: CASSSEDRVRSDTQYF. The CDR3 nucleotides are TGTGCCAGCAGCTCGGAGGACAGGGTCCGTTCCGATACGCAGTATTTT.